This T cell receptor beta chain is drawn from a study of T cell changes during pregnancy in multiple sclerosis. This CDR3 spans 15 amino acids. Trimming left V 1 base short and J 0 bases short, with 5 bases between. Germline CDR1 reads SGHNT; CDR2 reads YYREEE (reference sequence). TCRdb's table, derived via immunoSEQ multiplex PCR, lists solely in-frame clones and lacks some. The profile covers roughly 46,000 clones, with 80% to 90% appearing a single time and around 0.6% taken by the ten largest. The sequence derives from a female donor with multiple sclerosis, enrolled in a pregnancy study. The sample here was CD4+ T cells from peripheral blood mononuclear cells, taken before pregnancy. The chain couples TRBV5-4 to TRBJ2-6; D remains unclear. The CDR3 DNA follows: TGTGCCAGCAGCTTGTCAGGCTCTGGGGCCAACGTCCTGACTTTC. This codes for CASSLSGSGANVLTF.